Each of the 27 T cell receptor beta chains below was sequenced from the same sample in a study of Ad26.COV2.S vaccination and SARS-CoV-2 variants. The treatment denotes: about 20 received Ad26.COV2.S at low or high dose, single or two shots; about 5 received placebo; per-sample allocation not given. After the first vaccine or placebo injection, samples were drawn on day 63. The assay was immunoSEQ multiplex PCR, and TCRdb's table has in-frame clones only and misses some. The sample contains roughly 420,000 clones, 88% of which appear only once. Sequencing used peripheral blood, obtained in a trial of Ad26.COV2.S vaccine versus placebo. These receptors were taken from a person between 18 and 59 years old who received the Ad26.COV2.S COVID-19 vaccine or a placebo.

The chain is built from TRBV7-2 and TRBJ1-4; 7 bases agree with TRBD1. The CDR3 runs to 15 residues. The V segment lost 5 bases and the J segment 5 bases; nucleotides outside the gene matches: 8. Germline loops: CDR1 SGHTA, CDR2 FQGNSA. The CDR3 nucleotides are TGTGCCAGCAGCCTTGCAGGGGGGAAAAATGAAAAACTGTTTTTT. It translates to CASSLAGGKNEKLFF.

CDR3 sequence reads: CASSWTGGDSPLHF. The CDR3 coding sequence is TGCGCCAGCAGCTGGACAGGGGGTGATTCACCCCTCCACTTT. This chain links TRBV5-1 with TRBJ1-6; 10 bases line up with TRBD1. The J segment lost 8 bases and the V segment lost 3 bases, leaving 2 bases of the junction unmatched. The CDR3 totals 14 residues. Germline lookup yields CDR1 SGHRS and CDR2 YFSETQ. Complete variable domain (other parts from reference TRBV5-1 and TRBJ1-6): KAGVTQTPRYLIKTRGQQVTLSCSPISGHRSVSWYQQTPGQGLQFLFEYFSETQRNKGNFPGRFSGRQFSNSRSEMNVSTLELGDSALYLCASSWTGGDSPLHFGNGTRLTVT.

This clone occurred once. This chain joins TRBV11-2 and TRBJ1-1; weak D call: TRBD1 (5 bases). In germline, CDR1 is SGHAT, CDR2 FQNNGV. The CDR3 totals 15 residues. Trimming took off 5 bases at V and 0 bases at J, with 13 bases between the two ends. CDR3 region: CASSARRGLNTEAFF. For the CDR3, the DNA is TGTGCCAGCAGCGCCAGAAGGGGCCTGAACACTGAAGCTTTCTTT.

The chain recombines TRBV4-3 with TRBJ2-3, with a weak D call TRBD2 (5 bases). The CDR3 extends over 17 amino acids. CDR1 LGHNA and CDR2 YSLEER come from the germline V gene. V lost 6 bases and J 2 bases, leaving 21 bases between the germline ends. The CDR3 region is CASSNFYRTGNTDTQYF. CDR3 DNA: TGCGCCAGCAGTAACTTTTATCGGACGGGGAACACAGATACGCAGTATTTT.

This clone was counted once. The gene calls are TRBV25-1 and TRBJ2-1, with D possibly being TRBD1 (5 bases). This CDR3 has 12 residues. The V end lost 10 bases, the J end lost 0 bases, and 7 bases lay between the germline ends. CDR1 and CDR2 (germline): MGHDK, SYGVNS. The CDR3, as DNA: TGTGCCACCAGGGCCTCCTACAATGAGCAGTTCTTC. It specifies CATRASYNEQFF. The whole variable domain, remainder taken from reference TRBV25-1 and TRBJ2-1, is EADIYQTPRYLVIGTGKKITLECSQTMGHDKMYWYQQDPGMELHLIHYSYGVNSTEKGDLSSESTVSRIRTEHFPLTLESARPSHTSQYLCATRASYNEQFFGPGTRLTVL.

The J gene is TRBJ1-2, the V gene TRBV7-2; D not resolved. The CDR3 loop spans 15 amino acids. CDR1 is SGHTA and CDR2 is FQGNSA in the germline V gene. Trimming cost V 5 bases and J 8 bases, with 21 bases left between them. The CDR3, as DNA: TGTGCCAGCAGCCCCGTTCTGGGCCCAAGCCGCGGCTACACCTTC. This sequence encodes CASSPVLGPSRGYTF.

This clone showed up just once. The rearrangement joins TRBV6-6 to TRBJ1-2; TRBD1 aligns across 7 bases. The germline gives CDR1 MNHNY, CDR2 SVGAGI (reference sequence). CDR3 size: 16 residues. The junction had 9 bases not matched to a gene; V was cut back by 5 bases and J by 0 bases. The CDR3 coding sequence is TGTGCCAGCAGTCATCCCACAGGGGAAGCTAACTATGGCTACACCTTC. This sequence encodes CASSHPTGEANYGYTF.

The rearrangement uses TRBV6-5 and TRBJ2-1, with D tentatively TRBD2 (6 bases). The germline CDR1 and CDR2 sequences are MNHEY and SVGAGI. Trimming removed 4 bases at V and 6 bases at J, with 16 bases between. CDR3 size: 15 residues. Here the CDR3 reads CASSSRGRSGNEQFF. Here the CDR3 DNA reads TGTGCCAGCAGTTCTCGGGGGAGGTCAGGCAATGAGCAGTTCTTC.

This clone was picked up one time. The chain is built from TRBV29-1 and TRBJ1-2, with 7 bases identical to TRBD1. CDR1 is SQVTM, CDR2 ANQGSEA, per germline. The J segment lost 3 bases and the V segment lost 7 bases, leaving 5 bases of the junction unmatched. The CDR3 is 12 amino acids. The CDR3, as DNA: TGCAGCGCCCGGGACAGTGACTATGGCTACACCTTC. This gives the protein CSARDSDYGYTF.

The J gene is TRBJ2-3, the V gene TRBV4-3; 10 bases agree with TRBD2. Germline CDR1 reads LGHNA; CDR2 reads YSLEER. Germline trimming cut 0 bases from V and 1 base from J; bases unmatched to any gene: 1. CDR3 length: 16 amino acids. The CDR3 protein is CASSQDLAGGTDTQYF. The CDR3 nucleotides are TGCGCCAGCAGCCAAGATCTAGCGGGGGGCACAGATACGCAGTATTTT.

V is TRBV4-3 and J is TRBJ1-1; TRBD1 aligns across 8 bases. After removal of 3 bases from V and 4 bases from J, the junction contained 7 bases not matched to a gene. The CDR3 loop spans 15 amino acids. Germline lookup yields CDR1 LGHNA and CDR2 YSLEER. For the CDR3, the DNA is TGCGCCAGCAGCCACGGGACAGGTTGGGGCACTGAAGCTTTCTTT. This codes for CASSHGTGWGTEAFF.

The chain employs TRBV19 and TRBJ2-7, with 7 bases fitting TRBD1. This CDR3 is 14 amino acids long. The germline V gene has CDR1 LNHDA and CDR2 SQIVND (reference sequence). With 4 bases clipped from V and 3 bases from J, the junction kept 6 bases outside the gene matches. The CDR3 coding sequence is TGTGCCAGTAGTAGCCGGGACAGCGGCTACGAGCAGTACTTC. Its protein is CASSSRDSGYEQYF.

The CDR3 nucleotides read TGTGCCAGTAGTATCTCAGCGCAGGGGGCAGACGAGCAGTACTTC. Translation gives CASSISAQGADEQYF. The chain is built from TRBV19 and TRBJ2-7; 8 bases are shared with TRBD1. The CDR3 length is 15 residues. Germline V gene sequence: CDR1 LNHDA, CDR2 SQIVND (reference sequence). V lost 3 bases, J lost 5 bases, and 9 bases stayed unmatched.

V and J are TRBV5-1 and TRBJ2-7; tentatively, D is TRBD1 or TRBD2 (6 bases each). The CDR3 length is 15 residues. The V end lost 0 bases, the J end lost 6 bases, and 16 bases lay between the germline ends. Germline loops: CDR1 SGHRS, CDR2 YFSETQ. Here the CDR3 DNA reads TGCGCCAGCAGCTTGGCGGTGGCAGGGGAGGCCGAGCAGTACTTC. Translation gives CASSLAVAGEAEQYF.

This rearrangement joins TRBV30 to TRBJ1-5, with D perhaps TRBD1 (6 bases). From germline, CDR1 is GTSNPN and CDR2 SVGIG (reference sequence). This CDR3 has 17 amino acids. V was trimmed by 0 bases and J by 4 bases, leaving 19 bases between them. The CDR3 sequence: CAWSVRGLGAGNQPQHF. Written as DNA, the CDR3 is TGTGCCTGGAGTGTAAGGGGACTGGGGGCCGGAAATCAGCCCCAGCATTTT.

This clone occurred once. This sequence joins TRBV6-5 and TRBJ2-3, with D uncertain. V lost 0 bases to trimming and J lost 4 bases, with 11 bases between them. Germline V gene lookup returns CDR1 MNHEY and CDR2 SVGAGI. The CDR3 contains 15 residues. This CDR3 reads CASSYSYGLPDTQYF. In DNA form, the CDR3 reads TGTGCCAGCAGTTACTCGTATGGCCTCCCAGATACGCAGTATTTT.

The rearrangement uses TRBV7-2 and TRBJ1-2; maybe TRBD1 (5 bases). The V end lost 0 bases, the J end lost 4 bases, and 12 bases lay between the germline ends. This CDR3 spans 15 amino acids. Per the germline V gene, CDR1 is SGHTA and CDR2 is FQGNSA. CDR3 bases: TGTGCCAGCAGCTTAGCCCGACAGAACGTCTATGGCTACACCTTC. It is translated as CASSLARQNVYGYTF.

The genes are TRBV10-3 and TRBJ2-1, with 9 bases that match TRBD2. Germline-derived CDR1 and CDR2 are ENHRY and SYGVKD. The CDR3 is 14 amino acids. J gave up 6 bases and V 11 bases, and 11 bases lay outside the gene matches. The CDR3 loop reads CASGTSFALNEQFF. CDR3 sequence (DNA): TGTGCCTCCGGGACTAGCTTTGCCCTCAATGAGCAGTTCTTC.

This sequence joins TRBV5-8 and TRBJ2-2; TRBD2 matches at 7 bases. Trimming took 0 bases from V and 4 from J; bases not matched to a gene: 6. This CDR3 is built from 16 residues. The germline CDR1 and CDR2 sequences are SGHTS and YDEGEE. The CDR3 is CASSLELGGSTGELFF. Written as DNA, the CDR3 is TGTGCCAGCAGCTTGGAACTCGGGGGGAGCACCGGGGAGCTGTTTTTT.

The chain uses TRBV12-3 or TRBV12-4 and TRBJ1-1, with D possibly matching TRBD1 (5 bases). The germline V and J ends were trimmed by 4 bases and 7 bases, with 13 bases remaining between them. The CDR3 consists of 13 residues. The DNA of the CDR3 is TGTGCCAGCAGTTCCCGGCGGGACCATGAAGCTTTCTTT. Its protein product is CASSSRRDHEAFF.

In DNA, the CDR3 is TGTGCCAGCAGTTTAGTTGGCCTCGGCGAGCAGTACTTC. Residues: CASSLVGLGEQYF. The rearrangement joins TRBV28 to TRBJ2-7; D remains ambiguous. V was shortened by 2 bases and J by 6 bases, with 11 bases between the two germline ends. The CDR3 runs to 13 residues. Germline V gene lookup returns CDR1 MDHEN and CDR2 SYDVKM. Drawing the rest from reference TRBV28 and TRBJ2-7, the complete variable domain is DVKVTQSSRYLVKRTGEKVFLECVQDMDHENMFWYRQDPGLGLRLIYFSYDVKMKEKGDIPEGYSVSREKKERFSLILESASTNQTSMYLCASSLVGLGEQYFGPGTRLTVT.

V and J are TRBV28 and TRBJ2-5; 7 bases map to TRBD1. The CDR3 length is 17 residues. Germline V lookup: CDR1 MDHEN, CDR2 SYDVKM. V shed 6 bases and J 4 bases; nucleotides not matched to a gene: 17. CDR3 amino acids: CASRRNRGRGSRETQYF. The CDR3 bases are TGTGCCAGCAGACGGAACAGGGGACGGGGATCACGAGAGACCCAGTACTTC.

The chain has TRBV20-1 and TRBJ1-5; D not certain. The CDR3 is 13 residues long. Germline V gene lookup returns CDR1 DFQATT and CDR2 SNEGSKA (reference sequence). The V end was cut by 3 bases, the J end by 4 bases, with 10 bases between. The DNA of the CDR3 is TGCAGTGCTAGTAGAGGGAGGAATCAGCCCCAGCATTTT. Protein: CSASRGRNQPQHF.

CDR3 protein: CASSLTGTTGELFF. CDR3 in DNA: TGCGCCAGCAGCTTAACAGGGACAACCGGGGAGCTGTTTTTT. The genes are TRBV5-1 and TRBJ2-2; possibly TRBD1 for D (6 bases). CDR1 is SGHRS, CDR2 YFSETQ, per germline. Trimming pared 2 bases from V and 5 bases from J, leaving 10 bases between. The CDR3 consists of 14 residues.

The genes are TRBV6-5 and TRBJ2-5, with a possible D match to TRBD1 (5 bases). CDR1 is MNHEY, CDR2 SVGAGI, per germline. CDR3 length equals 15 residues. Trimming cost V 2 bases and J 7 bases, with 17 bases left between them. The CDR3 region has the DNA TGTGCCAGCAGTTACGTCCAGGGTAACTTTGGGACCCAGTACTTC. Its protein is CASSYVQGNFGTQYF.

The chain employs TRBV5-1 and TRBJ2-2, with TRBD1 as a possible D gene (5 bases). Germline CDR1 and CDR2: SGHRS and YFSETQ. This CDR3 region has 13 residues. V lost 6 bases and J lost 3, with 9 bases in between. The CDR3 DNA is TGCGCCAGCATGGGGCTTGACACCGGGGAGCTGTTTTTT. Amino acids: CASMGLDTGELFF.

The CDR3, as DNA: TGTGCCAGCAGTTACGCCCCCTACAGCTACGAGCAGTACTTC. It codes for CASSYAPYSYEQYF. The chain couples TRBV6-5 to TRBJ2-7; no clear D. The CDR3 has 14 residues. V dropped 2 bases and J dropped 3 bases, with 11 bases sitting between them. CDR1 and CDR2 (germline): MNHEY, SVGAGI.